One and the same sample provided the 17 T cell receptor beta chains below, sequenced in a study of blood T cell repertoires in COVID-19. The repertoire was sequenced with immunoSEQ multiplex PCR; TCRdb's copy has only in-frame clones and lacks some. In the table there are fewer than 250,000 clones, around nine tenths of which are singletons. Material: peripheral blood. These TCRs come from a man in his sixties who had recovered from COVID-19.

The chain is built from TRBV10-3 and TRBJ2-1; D gene unclear. Deletions cut 3 bases from V and 6 bases from J, with 6 bases between. CDR3 size: 12 residues. Germline V gene sequence: CDR1 ENHRY, CDR2 SYGVKD. The CDR3 loop is CAISESLNEQFF. CDR3 DNA sequence: TGTGCCATCAGTGAATCCCTCAATGAGCAGTTCTTC.

The CDR3: CASSPMGTGAYEQYF. For the CDR3, the DNA is TGTGCCAGCAGTCCGATGGGGACAGGGGCCTACGAGCAGTACTTC. This chain links TRBV2 with TRBJ2-7; 10 bases fit TRBD1. This CDR3 is 15 amino acids long. Germline-derived CDR1 and CDR2 are SNHLY and FYNNEI. Trimming removed 5 bases from V and 2 bases from J; junction bases left unmatched: 6.

V gene TRBV5-4 combines with J gene TRBJ2-6; weak D call: TRBD1 (5 bases). The V gene's germline CDR1 is SGHNT and CDR2 YYREEE (reference sequence). The CDR3 is made up of 15 amino acids. V lost 6 bases and J lost 4, with 14 bases in between. DNA for the CDR3: TGTGCCAGCACCCCAGGGTTAGCCGGGGCCAACGTCCTGACTTTC. Encoded protein: CASTPGLAGANVLTF.

This clone appeared a few times. CDR3 loop: CASSADRGHEQYF. CDR3 in DNA: TGTGCCAGCAGCGCGGACAGGGGCCACGAGCAGTACTTC. The V and J genes are TRBV9 and TRBJ2-7; 9 bases align to TRBD1. CDR3 length equals 13 residues. J lost 5 bases, V lost 3 bases, and 3 bases had no gene match. CDR1 and CDR2 (germline): SGDLS, YYNGEE.

The chain is built from TRBV29-1 and TRBJ2-5; D possibly corresponds to TRBD2 (5 bases). This CDR3 spans 14 amino acids. The germline CDR1 and CDR2 sequences are SQVTM and ANQGSEA. V lost 3 bases, J lost 0 bases, and 11 bases lay in between. CDR3 sequence reads: CSVERELYQETQYF. The CDR3 DNA reads as TGCAGCGTTGAGAGGGAGTTGTACCAAGAGACCCAGTACTTC.

The chain links TRBV7-2 to TRBJ2-5; 11 bases agree with TRBD2. Germline V lookup: CDR1 SGHTA, CDR2 FQGNSA. The V and J ends lost 5 bases and 5 bases, in that order; junction bases with no gene match: 10. The CDR3 covers 16 residues. CDR3 loop: CASSQPGLAVRETQYF. The CDR3 nucleotides read TGTGCCAGCAGCCAGCCGGGACTAGCGGTACGGGAGACCCAGTACTTC.

This chain uses TRBV24-1 with TRBJ1-2, with D maybe TRBD1 (5 bases). Trimming removed 0 bases at V and 8 bases at J, with 9 bases between. Per germline, CDR1 KGHDR and CDR2 SFDVKD. The CDR3 sequence is 13 residues long. For the CDR3, the DNA is TGTGCCACCAGTGATTTGAACACAGGAGGCTACACCTTC. This gives the protein CATSDLNTGGYTF.

The gene calls are TRBV10-3 and TRBJ1-2, with 8 positions matching TRBD1. Losses at the gene ends were 2 bases for V and 2 bases for J; bases not matched to a gene: 1. The CDR3 consists of 14 residues. Looked up from germline, CDR1 is ENHRY and CDR2 is SYGVKD. The CDR3 sequence: CAISERTGNYGYTF. The CDR3 DNA sequence: TGTGCCATCAGTGAGAGGACAGGGAACTATGGCTACACCTTC.

The CDR3 sequence is CASSPLRGGQTGELFF. The CDR3 DNA reads as TGTGCCAGCAGCCCCCTGAGGGGGGGGCAAACCGGGGAGCTGTTTTTT. The J gene is TRBJ2-2, the V gene TRBV21-1; no DNA check was done on the table's D call, TRBD2. TRBV21-1 is a known pseudogene. This CDR3 is built from 16 residues.

This clone is a singleton in its sample. The chain couples TRBV7-9 to TRBJ2-1; 8 nucleotides agree with TRBD2. Germline V gene lookup returns CDR1 SEHNR and CDR2 FQNEAQ (reference sequence). The CDR3 contains 15 residues. With 3 bases clipped from V and 5 bases from J, the junction kept 6 bases outside the gene matches. In DNA, the CDR3 is TGTGCCAGCAGCTTGCTTAGCGGGATGAACAATGAGCAGTTCTTC. It translates to CASSLLSGMNNEQFF.

The rearrangement joins TRBV29-1 to TRBJ2-1, with TRBD2 matching 10 bases. Germline V gene data show CDR1 as SQVTM and CDR2 as ANQGSEA. Germline trimming cut 1 base from V and 6 bases from J; bases unmatched to any gene: 6. The CDR3 has 15 amino acids. The CDR3 DNA follows: TGCAGCGTTGAAGTCTCTAGCGGGAGAACCAATGAGCAGTTCTTC. This codes for CSVEVSSGRTNEQFF.

This sequence joins TRBV6-5 and TRBJ2-1; 9 bases align to TRBD1. V lost 1 base to trimming and J lost 7 bases; unmatched junction nucleotides: 2. Germline V CDR1 and CDR2: MNHEY, SVGAGI. This CDR3 is 14 amino acids long. The CDR3 here is CASSYWDRENEQFF. CDR3 DNA sequence: TGTGCCAGCAGTTACTGGGACAGGGAGAATGAGCAGTTCTTC.

The chain couples TRBV6-4 to TRBJ1-5; D not resolved. This CDR3 has 13 residues. Germline V gene lookup returns CDR1 MRHNA and CDR2 SNTAGT. V was trimmed by 4 bases and J by 2 bases, leaving 6 bases between them. The CDR3 sequence: CASSVERNQPQHF. The CDR3 nucleotides read TGTGCCAGCAGTGTGGAGCGCAATCAGCCCCAGCATTTT.

This clone was counted a few times. This chain joins TRBV7-2 and TRBJ2-1; D is perhaps TRBD2 (6 bases). The germline V gene has CDR1 SGHTA and CDR2 FQGNSA. The CDR3 runs 15 residues. The V end lost 5 bases, the J end lost 6 bases, and 17 bases lay between the germline ends. The CDR3 nucleotides are TGTGCCAGCAGCCGGGACTCAGTCCGAGGCAATGAGCAGTTCTTC. It is translated as CASSRDSVRGNEQFF.

The gene calls are TRBV19 and TRBJ1-5, with 8 nucleotides matching TRBD1. The junction had 11 bases not matched to a gene; V was cut back by 2 bases and J by 5 bases. The CDR3 is 17 residues long. CDR1 and CDR2 (germline): LNHDA, SQIVND (reference sequence). The CDR3 loop reads CASSISGQGVRDQPQHF. CDR3 coding DNA: TGTGCCAGTAGTATAAGTGGACAGGGAGTTCGGGATCAGCCCCAGCATTTT.

The CDR3 reads CASSLREGPVYEQYF. The CDR3 DNA reads as TGTGCCAGCAGCTTACGGGAGGGCCCCGTCTACGAGCAGTACTTC. The chain has TRBV7-2 and TRBJ2-7; 8 bases line up with TRBD2. There are 15 residues in the CDR3. From germline, CDR1 is SGHTA and CDR2 FQGNSA. V was clipped by 2 bases and J by 3 bases; unmatched bases: 6. Together with reference TRBV7-2 and TRBJ2-7, the CDR3 gives the full variable domain: GAGVSQSPSNKVTEKGKDVELRCDPISGHTALYWYRQSLGQGLEFLIYFQGNSAPDKSGLPSDRFSAERTGGSVSTLTIQRTQQEDSAVYLCASSLREGPVYEQYFGPGTRLTVT.

To note about this clone: In the same sample, other DNA sequences code for this CDR3. The chain joins TRBV7-2 to TRBJ2-3; 9 bases align to TRBD2. The V gene's germline CDR1 is SGHTA and CDR2 FQGNSA. V was clipped by 1 base and J by 1 base; unmatched bases: 3. This CDR3 has 16 residues. CDR3 coding DNA: TGTGCCAGCAGCTTAGGGGCTAGCGGGGGCACAGATACGCAGTATTTT. Its protein product is CASSLGASGGTDTQYF.